Listed here are 10 T cell receptor beta chains from one sample, sequenced in a study of neoadjuvant anti-PD-1 for oral cavity cancer. The repertoire was sequenced with immunoSEQ multiplex PCR; TCRdb's copy has only in-frame clones and lacks some. The table shows about 14,000 clones, with roughly 70% occurring only once. Sequenced material: PBMCs, taken before nivolumab (anti-PD-1) treatment. The receptors derive from a person between 40 and 85 years old with oral cavity squamous cell carcinoma.

In its sample, this clone was seen a few times. The gene calls are TRBV15 and TRBJ1-5; D gene unclear. The CDR3 sequence is 15 residues long. The germline V gene has CDR1 LNHNV and CDR2 YYDKDF (reference sequence). V gave up 0 bases and J gave up 7 bases, with 13 bases separating them. CDR3 sequence (DNA): TGTGCCACCAGCAGAGACCCATCGGGGTTGCAGCCCCAGCATTTT. Its translation is CATSRDPSGLQPQHF.

This chain uses TRBV7-2 with TRBJ2-7; a possible D gene is TRBD2 (5 bases). Germline CDR1 and CDR2: SGHTA and FQGNSA. The CDR3 loop spans 12 amino acids. V lost 8 bases and J lost 3, with 11 bases in between. CDR3 coding DNA: TGTGCCAGCGGCGGACTGAGCTACGAGCAGTACTTC. This encodes CASGGLSYEQYF. The complete variable domain, with remaining parts taken from reference TRBV7-2 and TRBJ2-7, reads GAGVSQSPSNKVTEKGKDVELRCDPISGHTALYWYRQSLGQGLEFLIYFQGNSAPDKSGLPSDRFSAERTGGSVSTLTIQRTQQEDSAVYLCASGGLSYEQYFGPGTRLTVT.

The rearrangement joins TRBV19 to TRBJ1-2; a possible D gene is TRBD1 (6 bases). CDR1 is LNHDA, CDR2 SQIVND, per germline (reference sequence). Trimming took off 6 bases at V and 3 bases at J, with 17 bases between the two ends. CDR3 length equals 15 residues. The chain's CDR3 is CASRPRRGGDYGYTF. CDR3 bases: TGTGCCAGTAGACCCCGGAGGGGGGGCGACTATGGCTACACCTTC.

The chain employs TRBV7-9 and TRBJ2-7; the D gene could be TRBD1 or TRBD2 (5 bases each). This CDR3 is built from 15 residues. Germline values: CDR1 SEHNR, CDR2 FQNEAQ (reference sequence). V gave up 6 bases and J gave up 3 bases, with 18 bases separating them. The CDR3 DNA is TGTGCCAGCAGTACCTTATGGGGACCCTACTACGAGCAGTACTTC. Its translation: CASSTLWGPYYEQYF.

This chain connects TRBV10-3 to TRBJ1-4, with D perhaps TRBD1 (5 bases). Germline V gene lookup returns CDR1 ENHRY and CDR2 SYGVKD. Deletions cut 4 bases from V and 5 bases from J, with 14 bases between. The length of the CDR3 is 15 residues. The CDR3 is CAISARDGLNEKLFF. The DNA for the CDR3 is TGTGCCATCAGTGCACGGGACGGTCTAAATGAAAAACTGTTTTTT.

The V and J genes are TRBV29-1 and TRBJ2-5; 9 bases match TRBD1. The trim removed 3 bases at V and 3 bases at J, leaving 20 bases unmatched. The CDR3 consists of 19 residues. The germline CDR1 and CDR2 sequences are SQVTM and ANQGSEA. In DNA, the CDR3 is TGCAGCGTTGATGGGACCAGACAGGGGGACGGGGGTAGCAAAGAGACCCAGTACTTC. Translation: CSVDGTRQGDGGSKETQYF.

CDR3 residues: CASSSHGTGLGTQYF. The CDR3 nucleotides read TGTGCCAGCAGCTCACACGGGACAGGGCTAGGGACCCAGTACTTC. The V call is TRBV7-2, the J call TRBJ2-5; 9 bases are a match to TRBD1. The V segment lost 4 bases and the J segment 7 bases; nucleotides outside the gene matches: 10. The CDR3 contains 15 residues. Germline CDR1 is SGHTA and CDR2 is FQGNSA.

The chain has TRBV29-1 and TRBJ2-5; D possibly corresponds to TRBD2 (5 bases). This CDR3 is 12 amino acids long. Germline V gives CDR1 SQVTM, CDR2 ANQGSEA. The CDR3 nucleotides are TGCAGTGGCGGGCGTCTTCAAGAGACCCAGTACTTC. Translated, it gives CSGGRLQETQYF.

The rearrangement joins TRBV28 to TRBJ1-4, with TRBD1 matching 8 bases. Germline trimming cut 5 bases from V and 8 bases from J; bases unmatched to any gene: 10. Germline CDR1 and CDR2: MDHEN and SYDVKM. This CDR3 is 15 amino acids long. The CDR3 sequence is CASSAPGQVGEKLFF. The CDR3 bases are TGTGCCAGCAGTGCCCCGGGACAGGTGGGGGAAAAACTGTTTTTT.

The chain is built from TRBV6-5 and TRBJ1-1, with D unresolved. The germline gives CDR1 MNHEY, CDR2 SVGAGI. This CDR3 comprises 13 residues. V lost 8 bases, J lost 0 bases, and 10 bases lay in between. The CDR3 protein is CASLRVLNTEAFF. The CDR3 nucleotides are TGTGCCAGCCTCCGGGTTTTGAACACTGAAGCTTTCTTT.